This paragraph covers one T cell receptor (beta chain) sequence. Germline V CDR1 and CDR2: GTSNPN, SVGIG (reference sequence). The CDR3 consists of 14 residues. Trimming took off 0 bases at V and 4 bases at J, with 13 bases between the two ends. Repertoires were generated with immunoSEQ multiplex PCR, while TCRdb's copy carries only in-frame clones and drops some. Altogether 200,000 to 300,000 clones are present, more than 75% being singletons, with the ten largest covering approximately 12%. The data originate from a study of cytomegalovirus exposure and HLA in healthy donors. Sequenced input: PBMCs. The genes are TRBV30 and TRBJ2-7; D gene uncertain. The source of this sequence is a man between 18 and 29 years old in good health and CMV-seropositive. CDR3 nucleotide sequence: TGTGCCTGGAGTGTATTTGGCGGTGGGTACGAGCAGTACTTC. Its translation is CAWSVFGGGYEQYF.